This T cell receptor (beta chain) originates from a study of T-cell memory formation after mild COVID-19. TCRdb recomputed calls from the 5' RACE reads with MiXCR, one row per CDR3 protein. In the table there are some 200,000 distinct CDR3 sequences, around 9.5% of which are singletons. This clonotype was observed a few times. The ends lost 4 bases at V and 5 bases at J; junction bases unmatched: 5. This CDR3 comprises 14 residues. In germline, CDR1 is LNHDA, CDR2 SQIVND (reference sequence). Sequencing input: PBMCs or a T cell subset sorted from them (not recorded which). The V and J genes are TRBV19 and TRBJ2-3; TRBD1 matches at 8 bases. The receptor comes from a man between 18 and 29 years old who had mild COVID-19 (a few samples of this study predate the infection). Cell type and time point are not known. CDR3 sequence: CASSSRGQGDTQYF. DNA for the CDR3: TGTGCCAGTAGTAGCAGGGGGCAAGGAGATACGCAGTATTTT.